Each of the 5 T cell receptor beta chains below was sequenced from the same sample in a study of blood T cells in healthy people across ages. The second PCR ran roughly 7 to 12 cycles with a sample-barcoded 5' primer and J-beta primers. TCRdb reprocessed the 5' RACE reads with MiXCR, giving one entry per CDR3 protein. The sample lists 1.5 million to 2 million distinct CDR3 sequences; about 49% were seen once. Sequenced sample: blood. These receptor sequences come from a woman between 40 and 50 years old in good health.

V gene TRBV7-2 combines with J gene TRBJ2-4; D uncertain. The V gene's germline CDR1 is SGHTA and CDR2 FQGNSA. The V gene lost 4 bases and the J gene lost 6 bases, with 13 bases spanning the gap. The length of the CDR3 is 14 residues. The CDR3 DNA follows: TGTGCCAGCAGCTCGCGAAATAGAGGAAACATTCAGTACTTC. Residues: CASSSRNRGNIQYF.

This chain links TRBV6-2 or TRBV6-3 with TRBJ2-1; D is unresolved. The CDR3 is 14 amino acids. V was cut by 8 bases and J by 4 bases, with 15 bases left in between. The V gene's germline CDR1 is MNHEY and CDR2 SVGEGT. CDR3 amino acids: CASLSVEKYNEQFF. The CDR3 coding sequence is TGTGCCAGCTTAAGCGTGGAGAAGTACAATGAGCAGTTCTTC.

For this clonotype: At one of its ends the junction is not consistent with the germline gene, which may arise from a read error. The V and J genes are TRBV24-1 and TRBJ2-1; TRBD2 is a possible D gene (8 bases). The CDR3 runs to 12 residues. Per germline, CDR1 KGHDR and CDR2 SFDVKD. CDR3 nucleotides: TGTGCCACCTCGGGAGGGGGCAATGGGCAGTTCTTC. As protein: CATSGGGNGQFF.

This clonotype turned up a few times. The chain links TRBV27 to TRBJ2-5; 7 bases fit TRBD1. With V trimmed by 5 bases and J by 5 bases, 11 bases remained unmatched. Germline assignment: CDR1 MNHEY and CDR2 SMNVEV (reference sequence). This CDR3 has 15 amino acids. The CDR3 spells CASSPGDSWEETQYF. The CDR3 DNA sequence: TGTGCCAGCAGTCCCGGGGACAGCTGGGAGGAGACCCAGTACTTC.

The chain recombines TRBV24-1 with TRBJ1-5, with D maybe TRBD1 (6 bases). The V gene's germline CDR1 is KGHDR and CDR2 SFDVKD. This CDR3 spans 15 amino acids. Deletions cut 2 bases from V and 4 bases from J, with 11 bases between. The CDR3 loop is CATSDSRTGNQPQHF. In nucleotides, the CDR3 is TGTGCCACCAGTGATTCGCGCACAGGGAATCAGCCCCAGCATTTT.